These T cell receptor beta chains were read from a single sample in a study of OX40 agonist ivuxolimab in advanced cancers. Some clones are missing from TCRdb's copy, which holds only in-frame ones; the method was immunoSEQ multiplex PCR. The repertoire holds roughly 67,000 clones, with about 91% as singletons. The sample here was CD4+ or CD8+ T cells sorted from blood, taken in a trial of the OX40 agonist ivuxolimab. The receptors stem from an adult with an advanced solid tumor such as melanoma, head and neck, liver or kidney cancer. The CDR3 runs from the conserved cysteine through the conserved F or W. The order of the fields is V gene, J gene, D gene, CDR3 DNA, CDR3 protein. A D gene is named only where the DNA matches it firmly.

>TRBV2|TRBJ1-5|TRBD1
TGTGCCAGCAGTCCCGACAGGGGAAACAATCAGCCCCAGCATTTT
CASSPDRGNNQPQHF
>TRBV4-2|TRBJ2-1|TRBD2
TGTGCCAGCAGCCAAGTAGGAGCGGGAGTCTGGAATGAGCAGTTCTTC
CASSQVGAGVWNEQFF
>TRBV7-2|TRBJ2-1|.
TGTGCCAGCAGCTTAGATTCGGCAGGGTACTACAATGAGCAGTTCTTC
CASSLDSAGYYNEQFF
>TRBV5-6|TRBJ2-3|.
TGTGCCAGCAGCCATGGGACACTTACTAGCACAGATACGCAGTATTTT
CASSHGTLTSTDTQYF
>TRBV5-4|TRBJ1-1|.
TGTGCCAGCAGCCTGGGGGGCCATGAAGCTTTCTTT
CASSLGGHEAFF
>TRBV6-6|TRBJ1-1|.
TGTGCCAGCACCGAAAGAGGGGGCACTGAAGCTTTCTTT
CASTERGGTEAFF
>TRBV14|TRBJ2-3|.
TGTGCCAGCAGCCCACCCGGACTTTCCACAGATACGCAGTATTTT
CASSPPGLSTDTQYF
>TRBV7-9|TRBJ2-3|.
TGTGCCAGCAGCTTAGTTTCGTGGGGCACAGATACGCAGTATTTT
CASSLVSWGTDTQYF
>TRBV6-1|TRBJ1-4|TRBD1
TGTGCCATCACGGACAGGGGAGGAAATGAAAAACTGTTTTTT
CAITDRGGNEKLFF
>TRBV4-1|TRBJ2-5|TRBD2
TGCGCCAGCAGCCACCTAGGACTAGCGGGAGACGAGACCCAGTACTTC
CASSHLGLAGDETQYF